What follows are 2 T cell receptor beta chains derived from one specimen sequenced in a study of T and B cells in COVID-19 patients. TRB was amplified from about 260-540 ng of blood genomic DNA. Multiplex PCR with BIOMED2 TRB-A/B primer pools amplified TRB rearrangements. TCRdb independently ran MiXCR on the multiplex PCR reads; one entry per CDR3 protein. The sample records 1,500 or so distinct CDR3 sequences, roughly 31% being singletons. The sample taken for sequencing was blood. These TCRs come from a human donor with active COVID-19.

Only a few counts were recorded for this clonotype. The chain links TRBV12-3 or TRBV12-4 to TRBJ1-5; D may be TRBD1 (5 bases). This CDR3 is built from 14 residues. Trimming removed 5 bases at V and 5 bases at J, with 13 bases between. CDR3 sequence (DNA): TGTGCCAGCAGTCGGTCCGGGGCCGATCAGCCCCAGCATTTT. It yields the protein CASSRSGADQPQHF.

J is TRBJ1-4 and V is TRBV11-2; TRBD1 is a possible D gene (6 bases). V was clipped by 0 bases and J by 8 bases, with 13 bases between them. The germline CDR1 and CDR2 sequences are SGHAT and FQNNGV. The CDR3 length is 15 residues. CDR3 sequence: CASSLDYGGREKLFF. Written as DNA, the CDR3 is TGTGCCAGCAGCTTAGATTACGGGGGCAGGGAAAAACTGTTTTTT.